The T cell receptor (beta chain) described here comes from a study of metastatic and nonmetastatic thyroid tumors. Study summary: Thyroid patients, malignant and benign, had repertoires compared across blood and tumor or nodule tissue. Study conclusions and caveats: Patients with malignant thyroid tumors reportedly had significantly higher TCR beta diversity than those with benign nodules, in blood and tumor.

In the authors' methods: Researchers built a distant-metastasis classifier for papillary thyroid cancer that drew on CDR3 differences across clinicopathological groups. TCRdb re-clonotyped the PCR reads through MiXCR. These V and J calls derive from TCRdb rather than the authors' analysis. The repertoire holds tens of thousands of clones, approximately 16% seen once, with 3% to 4% in the top ten. This clone has just a few counts. Antigen unknown. The junction does not match germline at one end; this may be a read error. No patient had received any treatment before thyroid surgery. Germline-derived CDR1 and CDR2 are MNHNS and SASEGT. The CDR3 extends over 11 amino acids.

This receptor was taken from a female donor with papillary thyroid cancer or a benign thyroid nodule (not recorded which). Some clones in this sample may be carry-over from other donors' samples. Sequencing input: blood. The genes are TRBV6-1 and TRBJ1-2; no reliable D call. Here the CDR3 DNA reads TGTGTCAGCAGTGACCAAGTGGGATACACCTTC. This translates into CVSSDQVGYTF.